This T cell receptor beta chain was recorded in a study of blood T cell repertoires in COVID-19. Study-level information: COVID-19 samples collected from the United States, Italy and Spain covered acute and convalescent phases.

This clone was counted a few times. Repertoires were generated with immunoSEQ multiplex PCR, while TCRdb's copy carries only in-frame clones and drops some. This table has fewer than 250,000 clones, about 88% appearing once. The sequenced sample consisted of peripheral blood. The sequence derives from a man aged 60-69 years with acute or convalescent COVID-19.

The CDR3 DNA reads TGTGCCAGCAGCCCCCGAGTCCTTAACTATGGCTACACCTTC. It codes for CASSPRVLNYGYTF. The chain links TRBV5-4 to TRBJ1-2; D remains unclear. This CDR3 has 14 amino acids. V dropped 4 bases and J dropped 1 base, with 11 bases sitting between them. Germline CDR1 SGHNT, CDR2 YYREEE (reference sequence).